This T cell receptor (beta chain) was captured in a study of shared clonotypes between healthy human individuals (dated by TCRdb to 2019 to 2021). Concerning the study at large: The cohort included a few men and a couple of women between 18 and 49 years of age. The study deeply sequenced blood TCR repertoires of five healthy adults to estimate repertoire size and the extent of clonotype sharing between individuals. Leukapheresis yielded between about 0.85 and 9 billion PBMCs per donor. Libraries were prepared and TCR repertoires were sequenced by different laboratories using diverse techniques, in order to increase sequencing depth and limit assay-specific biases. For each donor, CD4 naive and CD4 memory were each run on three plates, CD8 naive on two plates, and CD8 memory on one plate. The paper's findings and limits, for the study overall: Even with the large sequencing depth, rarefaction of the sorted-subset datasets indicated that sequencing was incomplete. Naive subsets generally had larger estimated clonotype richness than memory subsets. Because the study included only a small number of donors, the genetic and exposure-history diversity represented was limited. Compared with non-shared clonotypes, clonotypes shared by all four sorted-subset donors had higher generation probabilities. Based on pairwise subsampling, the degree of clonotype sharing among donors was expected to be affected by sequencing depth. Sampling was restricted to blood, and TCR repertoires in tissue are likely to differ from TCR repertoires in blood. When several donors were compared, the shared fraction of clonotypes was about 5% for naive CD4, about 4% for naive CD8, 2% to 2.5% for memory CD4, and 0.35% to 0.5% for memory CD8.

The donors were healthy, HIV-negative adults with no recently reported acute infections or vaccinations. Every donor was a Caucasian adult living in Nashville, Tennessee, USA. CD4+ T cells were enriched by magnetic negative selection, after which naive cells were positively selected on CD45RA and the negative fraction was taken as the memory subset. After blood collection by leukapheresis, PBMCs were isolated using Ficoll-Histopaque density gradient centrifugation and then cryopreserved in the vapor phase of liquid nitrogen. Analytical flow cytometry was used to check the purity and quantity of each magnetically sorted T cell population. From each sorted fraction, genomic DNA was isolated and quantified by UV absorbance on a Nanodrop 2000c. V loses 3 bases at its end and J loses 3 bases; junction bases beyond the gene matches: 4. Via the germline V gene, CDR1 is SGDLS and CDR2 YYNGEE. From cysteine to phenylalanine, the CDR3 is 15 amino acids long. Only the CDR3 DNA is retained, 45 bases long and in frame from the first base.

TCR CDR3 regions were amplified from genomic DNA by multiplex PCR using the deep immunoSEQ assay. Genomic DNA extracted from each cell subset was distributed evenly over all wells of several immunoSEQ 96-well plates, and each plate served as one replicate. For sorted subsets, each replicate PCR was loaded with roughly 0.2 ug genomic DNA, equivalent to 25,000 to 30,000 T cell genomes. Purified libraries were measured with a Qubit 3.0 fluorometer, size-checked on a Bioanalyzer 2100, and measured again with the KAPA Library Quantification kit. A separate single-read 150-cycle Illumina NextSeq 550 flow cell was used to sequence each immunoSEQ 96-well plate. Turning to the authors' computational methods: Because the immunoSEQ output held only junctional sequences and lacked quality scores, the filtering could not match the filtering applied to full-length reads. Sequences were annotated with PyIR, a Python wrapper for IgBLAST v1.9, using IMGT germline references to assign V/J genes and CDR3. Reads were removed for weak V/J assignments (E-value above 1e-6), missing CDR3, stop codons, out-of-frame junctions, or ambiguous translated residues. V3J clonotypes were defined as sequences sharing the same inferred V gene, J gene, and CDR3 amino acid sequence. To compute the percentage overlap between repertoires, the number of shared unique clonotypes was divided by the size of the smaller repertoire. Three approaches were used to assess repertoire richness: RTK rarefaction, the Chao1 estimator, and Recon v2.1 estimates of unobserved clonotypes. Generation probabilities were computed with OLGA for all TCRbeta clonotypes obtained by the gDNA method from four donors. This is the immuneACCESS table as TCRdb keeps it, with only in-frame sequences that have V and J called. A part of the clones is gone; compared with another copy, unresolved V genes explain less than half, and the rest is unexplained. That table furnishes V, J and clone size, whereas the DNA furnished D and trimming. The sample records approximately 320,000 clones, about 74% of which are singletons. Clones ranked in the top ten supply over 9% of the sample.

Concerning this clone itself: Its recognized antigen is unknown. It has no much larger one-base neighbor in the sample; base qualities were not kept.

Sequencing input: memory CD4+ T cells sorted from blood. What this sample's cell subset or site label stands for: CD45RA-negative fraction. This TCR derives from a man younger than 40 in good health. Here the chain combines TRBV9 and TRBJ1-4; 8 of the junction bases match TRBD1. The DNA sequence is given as TGTGCCAGCAGCGGCGGACAGGGCCCTAATGAAAAACTGTTTTTT. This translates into CASSGGQGPNEKLFF. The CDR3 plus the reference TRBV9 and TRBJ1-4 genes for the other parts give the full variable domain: DSGVTQTPKHLITATGQRVTLRCSPRSGDLSVYWYQQSLDQGLQFLIQYYNGEERAKGNILERFSAQQFPDLHSELNLSSLELGDSALYFCASSGGQGPNEKLFFGSGTQLSVL.